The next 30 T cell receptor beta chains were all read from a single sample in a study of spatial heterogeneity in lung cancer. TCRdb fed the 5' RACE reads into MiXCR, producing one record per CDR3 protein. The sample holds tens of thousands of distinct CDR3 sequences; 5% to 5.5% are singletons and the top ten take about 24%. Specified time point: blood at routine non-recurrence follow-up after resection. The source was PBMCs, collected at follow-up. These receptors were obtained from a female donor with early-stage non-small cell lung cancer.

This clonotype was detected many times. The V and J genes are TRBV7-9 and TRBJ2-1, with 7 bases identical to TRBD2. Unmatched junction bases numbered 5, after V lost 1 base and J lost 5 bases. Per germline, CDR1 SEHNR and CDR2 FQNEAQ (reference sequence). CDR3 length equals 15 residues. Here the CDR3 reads CASSLVREGDNEQFF. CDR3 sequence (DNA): TGTGCCAGCAGCTTAGTCAGGGAGGGAGACAATGAGCAGTTCTTC.

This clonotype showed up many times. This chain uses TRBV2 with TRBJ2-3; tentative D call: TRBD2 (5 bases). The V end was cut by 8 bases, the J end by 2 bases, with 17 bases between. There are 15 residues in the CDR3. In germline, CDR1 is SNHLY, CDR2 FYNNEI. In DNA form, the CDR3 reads TGTGCCAGCCGCCCCTCCGGACTCTACACAGATACGCAGTATTTT. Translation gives CASRPSGLYTDTQYF. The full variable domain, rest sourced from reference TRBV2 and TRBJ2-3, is EPEVTQTPSHQVTQMGQEVILRCVPISNHLYFYWYRQILGQKVEFLVSFYNNEISEKSEIFDDQFSVERPDGSNFTLKIRSTKLEDSAMYFCASRPSGLYTDTQYFGPGTRLTVL.

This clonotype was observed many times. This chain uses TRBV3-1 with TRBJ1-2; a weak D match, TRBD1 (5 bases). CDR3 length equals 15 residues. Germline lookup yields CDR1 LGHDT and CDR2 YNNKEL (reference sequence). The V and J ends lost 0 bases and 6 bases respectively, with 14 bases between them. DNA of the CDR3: TGTGCCAGCAGCCAAGATTGGCAGGGTGGTGATGGCTACACCTTC. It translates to CASSQDWQGGDGYTF.

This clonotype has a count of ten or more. The CDR3 DNA follows: TGCAGTGCTAGAGGACAGGGGGGTTCTAGCTATGGCTACACCTTC. It translates to CSARGQGGSSYGYTF. V usage is TRBV20-1 and J usage is TRBJ1-2, with 9 bases that match TRBD1. Losses at the gene ends were 1 base for V and 4 bases for J; bases not matched to a gene: 7. The CDR3 spans 15 residues. In germline, CDR1 is DFQATT, CDR2 SNEGSKA (reference sequence).

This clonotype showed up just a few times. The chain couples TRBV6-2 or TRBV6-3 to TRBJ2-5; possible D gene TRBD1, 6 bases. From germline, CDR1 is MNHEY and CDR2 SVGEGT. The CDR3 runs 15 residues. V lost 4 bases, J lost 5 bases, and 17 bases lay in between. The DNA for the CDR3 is TGTGCCAGCAGTTCCCGGGACACTCTGTCGGAGACCCAGTACTTC. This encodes CASSSRDTLSETQYF.

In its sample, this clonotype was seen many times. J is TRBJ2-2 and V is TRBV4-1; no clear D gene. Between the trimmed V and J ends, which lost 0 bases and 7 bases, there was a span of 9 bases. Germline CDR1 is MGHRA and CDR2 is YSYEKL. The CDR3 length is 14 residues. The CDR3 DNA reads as TGCGCCAGCAGCCAAGACCCATGGGGCGGGGAGCTGTTTTTT. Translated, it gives CASSQDPWGGELFF.

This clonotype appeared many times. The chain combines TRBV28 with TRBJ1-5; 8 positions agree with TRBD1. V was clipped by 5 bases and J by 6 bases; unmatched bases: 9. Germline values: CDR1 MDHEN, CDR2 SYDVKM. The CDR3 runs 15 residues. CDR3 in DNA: TGTGCCAGCAGTCCCATGACAGGGGCCCGTCAGCCCCAGCATTTT. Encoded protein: CASSPMTGARQPQHF. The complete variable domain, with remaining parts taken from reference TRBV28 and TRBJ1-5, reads DVKVTQSSRYLVKRTGEKVFLECVQDMDHENMFWYRQDPGLGLRLIYFSYDVKMKEKGDIPEGYSVSREKKERFSLILESASTNQTSMYLCASSPMTGARQPQHFGDGTRLSIL.

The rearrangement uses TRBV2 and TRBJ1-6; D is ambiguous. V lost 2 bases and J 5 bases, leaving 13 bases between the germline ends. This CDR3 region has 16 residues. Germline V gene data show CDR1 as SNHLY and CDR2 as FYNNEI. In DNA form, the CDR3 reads TGTGCCAGCAGTGAAAAACACCCCGGTGATAATTCACCCCTCCACTTT. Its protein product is CASSEKHPGDNSPLHF.

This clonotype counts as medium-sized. The CDR3 protein is CSVAPGGTGELFF. In nucleotides, the CDR3 is TGCAGCGTTGCGCCAGGAGGGACCGGGGAGCTGTTTTTT. V and J are TRBV29-1 and TRBJ2-2; D might be TRBD2 (6 bases). The V and J ends lost 4 bases and 5 bases respectively, with 11 bases between them. The CDR3 length is 13 residues. Germline CDR1 is SQVTM and CDR2 is ANQGSEA.

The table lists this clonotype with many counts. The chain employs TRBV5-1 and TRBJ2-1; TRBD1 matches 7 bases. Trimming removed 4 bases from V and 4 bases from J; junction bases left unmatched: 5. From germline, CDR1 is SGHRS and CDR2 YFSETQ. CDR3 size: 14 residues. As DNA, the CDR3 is TGCGCCAGCAGCCCAGGACAGGAGTACAATGAGCAGTTCTTC. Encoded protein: CASSPGQEYNEQFF.

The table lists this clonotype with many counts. The CDR3 sequence: CASSPATGELFF. In DNA form, the CDR3 reads TGTGCCAGCAGTCCAGCCACCGGGGAGCTGTTTTTT. The gene calls are TRBV6-5 and TRBJ2-2; D is uncertain. Germline V gives CDR1 MNHEY, CDR2 SVGAGI. The CDR3 loop spans 12 amino acids. With 5 bases removed from V and 4 bases from J, the gap between germline ends came to 5 bases.

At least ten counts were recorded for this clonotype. The CDR3 DNA follows: TGCGCCAGCAGCTTGGGCGGCGGGGGCCCAGATACGCAGTATTTT. Translation: CASSLGGGGPDTQYF. The chain joins TRBV5-1 to TRBJ2-3, with a possible D match to TRBD2 (7 bases). Per the germline V gene, CDR1 is SGHRS and CDR2 is YFSETQ. This CDR3 is 15 amino acids long. V was cut by 0 bases and J by 4 bases, with 12 bases left in between.

Here the CDR3 DNA reads TGTGCCAGCAGTTGGGGCGGACTAGCGCAAAACACCGGGGAGCTGTTTTTT. Its protein is CASSWGGLAQNTGELFF. The J gene is TRBJ2-2, the V gene TRBV28, with 9 positions matching TRBD2. V shed 4 bases, J shed 2 bases, and the junction held 8 bases outside the gene matches. Germline-derived CDR1 and CDR2 are MDHEN and SYDVKM. CDR3 size: 17 residues.

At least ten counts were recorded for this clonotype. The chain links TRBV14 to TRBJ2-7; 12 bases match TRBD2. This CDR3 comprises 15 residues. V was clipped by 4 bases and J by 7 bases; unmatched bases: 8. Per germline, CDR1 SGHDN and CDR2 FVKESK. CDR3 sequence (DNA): TGTGCCAGCAGCCCCCGACTAGCGGGAGCGGGGGAGCAGTACTTC. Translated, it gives CASSPRLAGAGEQYF.

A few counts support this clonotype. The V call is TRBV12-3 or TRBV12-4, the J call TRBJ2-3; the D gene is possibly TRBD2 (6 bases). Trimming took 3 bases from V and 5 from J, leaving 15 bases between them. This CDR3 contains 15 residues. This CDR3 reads CASSFFGTAQDTQYF. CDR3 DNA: TGTGCCAGCAGTTTCTTCGGGACTGCCCAAGATACGCAGTATTTT.

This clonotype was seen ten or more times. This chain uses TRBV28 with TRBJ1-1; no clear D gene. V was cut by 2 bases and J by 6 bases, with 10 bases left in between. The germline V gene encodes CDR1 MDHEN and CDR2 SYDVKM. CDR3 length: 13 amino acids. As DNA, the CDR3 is TGTGCCAGCAGTTTACTTGGCGGACCTGAAGCTTTCTTT. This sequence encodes CASSLLGGPEAFF.

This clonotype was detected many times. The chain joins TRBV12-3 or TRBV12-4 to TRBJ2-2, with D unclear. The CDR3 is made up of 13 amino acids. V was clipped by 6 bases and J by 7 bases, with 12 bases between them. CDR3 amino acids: CASSLGPGGELFF. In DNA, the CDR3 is TGTGCCAGCAGCCTAGGACCGGGCGGGGAGCTGTTTTTT.

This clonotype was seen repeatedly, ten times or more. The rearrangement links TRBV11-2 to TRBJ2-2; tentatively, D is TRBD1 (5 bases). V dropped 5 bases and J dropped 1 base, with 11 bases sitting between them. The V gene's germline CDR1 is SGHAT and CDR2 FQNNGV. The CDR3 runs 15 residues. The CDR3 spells CASSPSTVNTGELFF. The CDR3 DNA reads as TGTGCCAGCAGCCCTTCGACAGTGAACACCGGGGAGCTGTTTTTT.

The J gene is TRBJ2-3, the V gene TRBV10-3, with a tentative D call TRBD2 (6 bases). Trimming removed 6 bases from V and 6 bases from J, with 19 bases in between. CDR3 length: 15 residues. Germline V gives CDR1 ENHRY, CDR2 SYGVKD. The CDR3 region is CAISKREPGVDTQYF. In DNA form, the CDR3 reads TGTGCCATCAGCAAACGGGAGCCCGGAGTCGATACGCAGTATTTT.

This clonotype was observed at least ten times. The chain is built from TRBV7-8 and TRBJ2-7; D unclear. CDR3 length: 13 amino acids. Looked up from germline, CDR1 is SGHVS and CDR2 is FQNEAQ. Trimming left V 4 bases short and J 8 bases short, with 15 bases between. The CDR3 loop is CASSSSTSTQQYF. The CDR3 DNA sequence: TGTGCCAGCAGCTCCTCAACGAGTACCCAGCAGTACTTC.

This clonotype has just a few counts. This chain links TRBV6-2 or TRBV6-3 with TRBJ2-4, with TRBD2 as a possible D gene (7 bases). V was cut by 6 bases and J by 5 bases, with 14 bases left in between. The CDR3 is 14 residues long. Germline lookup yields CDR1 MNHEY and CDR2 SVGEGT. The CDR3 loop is CASSRSGGENIQYF. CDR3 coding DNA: TGTGCCAGCAGCCGATCGGGGGGCGAAAACATTCAGTACTTC.

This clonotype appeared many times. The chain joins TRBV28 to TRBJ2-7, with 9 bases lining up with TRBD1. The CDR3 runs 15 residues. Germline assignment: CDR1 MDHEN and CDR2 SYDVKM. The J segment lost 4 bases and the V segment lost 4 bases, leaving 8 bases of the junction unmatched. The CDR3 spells CASSSPGTGPYEQYF. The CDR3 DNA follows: TGTGCCAGCAGTTCCCCCGGGACAGGGCCGTACGAGCAGTACTTC.

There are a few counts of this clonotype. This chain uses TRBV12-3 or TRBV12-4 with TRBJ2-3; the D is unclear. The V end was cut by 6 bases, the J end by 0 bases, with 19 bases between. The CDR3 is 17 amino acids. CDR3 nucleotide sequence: TGTGCCAGCAGCCCGCTCAGATCCGCCGCTAGCACAGATACGCAGTATTTT. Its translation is CASSPLRSAASTDTQYF.

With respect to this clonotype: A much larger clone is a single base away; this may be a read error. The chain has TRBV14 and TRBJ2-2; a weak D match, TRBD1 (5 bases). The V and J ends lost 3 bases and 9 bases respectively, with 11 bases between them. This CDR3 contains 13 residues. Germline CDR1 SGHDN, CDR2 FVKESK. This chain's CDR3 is CASSQQGPWELFF. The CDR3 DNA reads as TGTGCCAGCAGCCAGCAGGGCCCCTGGGAGCTGTTTTTT.

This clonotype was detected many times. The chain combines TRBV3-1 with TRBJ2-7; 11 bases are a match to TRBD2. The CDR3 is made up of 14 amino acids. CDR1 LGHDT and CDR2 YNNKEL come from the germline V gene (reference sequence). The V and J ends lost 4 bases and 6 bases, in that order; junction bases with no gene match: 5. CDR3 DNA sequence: TGTGCCAGCAGCCTATTTAGCGGGGGGGCCGAGCAGTACTTC. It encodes CASSLFSGGAEQYF.

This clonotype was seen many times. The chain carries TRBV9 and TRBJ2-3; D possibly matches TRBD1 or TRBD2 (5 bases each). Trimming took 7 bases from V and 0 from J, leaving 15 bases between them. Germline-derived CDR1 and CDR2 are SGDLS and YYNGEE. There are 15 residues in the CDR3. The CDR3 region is CASGSGAPSTDTQYF. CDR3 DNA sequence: TGTGCCAGCGGCTCCGGGGCCCCTAGCACAGATACGCAGTATTTT.

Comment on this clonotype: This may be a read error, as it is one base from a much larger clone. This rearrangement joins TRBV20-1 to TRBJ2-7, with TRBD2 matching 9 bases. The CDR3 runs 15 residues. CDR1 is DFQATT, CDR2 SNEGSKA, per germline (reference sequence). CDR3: CSARDWTSASYEEYF. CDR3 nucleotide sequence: TGCAGTGCTAGAGATTGGACTAGCGCCTCCTACGAGGAGTACTTC.

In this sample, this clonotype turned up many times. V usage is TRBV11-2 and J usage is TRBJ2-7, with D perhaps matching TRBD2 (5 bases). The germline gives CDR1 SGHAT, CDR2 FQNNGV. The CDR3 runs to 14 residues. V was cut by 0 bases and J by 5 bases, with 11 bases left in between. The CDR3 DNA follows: TGTGCCAGCAGCTTAGACCTCGGGGTTGACGAGCAGTACTTC. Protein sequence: CASSLDLGVDEQYF.

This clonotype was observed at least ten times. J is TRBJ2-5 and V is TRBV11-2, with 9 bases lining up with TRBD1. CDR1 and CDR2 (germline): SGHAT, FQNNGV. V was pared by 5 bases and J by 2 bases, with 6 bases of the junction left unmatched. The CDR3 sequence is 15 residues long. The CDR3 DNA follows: TGTGCCAGCAGCACTTGGGACAGGGTGCAAGAGACCCAGTACTTC. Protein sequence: CASSTWDRVQETQYF. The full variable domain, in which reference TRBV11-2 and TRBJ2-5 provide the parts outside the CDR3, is EAGVAQSPRYKIIEKRQSVAFWCNPISGHATLYWYQQILGQGPKLLIQFQNNGVVDDSQLPKDRFSAERLKGVDSTLKIQPAKLEDSAVYLCASSTWDRVQETQYFGPGTRLLVL.

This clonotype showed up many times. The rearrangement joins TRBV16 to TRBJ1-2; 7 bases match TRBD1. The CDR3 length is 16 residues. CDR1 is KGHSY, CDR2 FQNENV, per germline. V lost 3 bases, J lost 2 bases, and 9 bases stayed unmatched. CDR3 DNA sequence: TGTGCCAGCAGCCAGTACAGGGGATCGGGCAACTATGGCTACACCTTC. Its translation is CASSQYRGSGNYGYTF.